This T cell receptor beta chain was observed in a study of T cell responses to AZD1222 COVID-19 vaccine. CDR1 is GTSNPN and CDR2 is SVGIG in the germline V gene (reference sequence). Trimming took off 0 bases at V and 7 bases at J, with 15 bases between the two ends. CDR3 size: 14 residues. The protocol was immunoSEQ multiplex PCR, while the TCRdb copy is restricted to in-frame clones and leaves out a portion. This repertoire shows about 120,000 clones, about 93% found once; its top ten account for around 4.4%. The sequencing used peripheral blood, collected 28 days after the second dose of the MenACWY control vaccine. The source is an adult who received the MenACWY meningococcal vaccine as a control. This chain joins TRBV30 and TRBJ1-2; tentatively, D is TRBD1 (5 bases). The CDR3 reads CAWSVDTSGSGYTF. The CDR3 nucleotides are TGTGCCTGGAGTGTGGACACTTCGGGGTCTGGCTACACCTTC.